The 26 T cell receptor beta chains listed next were all sequenced from one sample in a study of OX40 agonist ivuxolimab in advanced cancers. Libraries were constructed by the immunoSEQ multiplex PCR assay. The source is immuneACCESS, and TCRdb retained only in-frame sequences with V and J called. Part of the clones is not carried over; for the studies checked, unresolved V genes explain less than half of this, and the remainder is unexplained. For this sample there are approximately 80,000 clones; around 90% appear just once. The ten largest clones add up to roughly 0.26% of the sample. The specimen was CD4+ or CD8+ T cells sorted from blood, collected in a trial of the OX40 agonist ivuxolimab. These receptors all come from an adult with an advanced solid tumor such as melanoma, head and neck, liver or kidney cancer.

This clone appeared a few times. The genes are TRBV6-5 and TRBJ2-1; 10 positions agree with TRBD2. Germline CDR1 MNHEY, CDR2 SVGAGI. CDR3 size: 15 residues. V lost 0 bases and J lost 9; bases outside the gene matches: 5. The CDR3 protein is CASSYSAGGPGEQFF. The CDR3 DNA sequence: TGTGCCAGCAGTTACTCAGCGGGAGGGCCCGGTGAGCAGTTCTTC.

The chain combines TRBV14 with TRBJ2-1; 10 positions match TRBD2. The J segment lost 4 bases and the V segment lost 8 bases, leaving 11 bases of the junction unmatched. The CDR3 loop spans 16 amino acids. Per the germline V gene, CDR1 is SGHDN and CDR2 is FVKESK. For the CDR3, the DNA is TGTGCCAGCGCCCTCACCGGGACTAGCGCTTACAATGAGCAGTTCTTC. Its translation: CASALTGTSAYNEQFF.

This clone was picked up a small number of times. This rearrangement joins TRBV7-9 to TRBJ2-7; the match to TRBD1 covers 7 bases. Trimming removed 1 base from V and 4 bases from J; junction bases left unmatched: 10. This CDR3 comprises 16 residues. Germline CDR1 SEHNR, CDR2 FQNEAQ (reference sequence). CDR3 protein: CASSLVSGTEGYEQYF. The CDR3 DNA sequence: TGTGCCAGCAGCTTAGTTTCAGGGACAGAGGGGTACGAGCAGTACTTC.

This clone was counted only a few times. This sequence joins TRBV6-1 and TRBJ1-5, with D hard to call. Germline lookup yields CDR1 MNHNS and CDR2 SASEGT. Trimming shortened V by 7 bases and J by 2 bases, and 15 bases separated the two germline ends. This CDR3 comprises 15 residues. The chain's CDR3 is CASTWIPEGNQPQHF. In DNA, the CDR3 is TGTGCCAGCACCTGGATCCCGGAGGGCAATCAGCCCCAGCATTTT.

This clone showed up many times. The chain combines TRBV29-1 with TRBJ2-5, with TRBD1 identical over 9 bases. The CDR3 is made up of 13 amino acids. Unmatched junction bases numbered 0, after V lost 3 bases and J lost 1 base. Per the germline V gene, CDR1 is SQVTM and CDR2 is ANQGSEA. The CDR3, as DNA: TGCAGCGTTGAGGACAGGGGCCAAGAGACCCAGTACTTC. Its translation: CSVEDRGQETQYF.

The chain uses TRBV28 and TRBJ2-5; D is perhaps TRBD1 (5 bases). From germline, CDR1 is MDHEN and CDR2 SYDVKM. There are 14 residues in the CDR3. The germline V and J ends were trimmed by 7 bases and 2 bases, with 14 bases remaining between them. CDR3 coding DNA: TGTGCCAGCACCCTGGAAACAGGACAAGAGACCCAGTACTTC. Amino acids: CASTLETGQETQYF.

The CDR3 DNA is TGTGCCAGCTCTGACCTATCGGGCTACACCTTC. It translates to CASSDLSGYTF. The chain recombines TRBV6-5 with TRBJ1-2, with D hard to call. The CDR3 is 11 amino acids. V was shortened by 8 bases and J by 8 bases, with 12 bases between the two germline ends. CDR1 is MNHEY and CDR2 is SVGAGI in the germline V gene.

This clone is a singleton in its sample. This chain links TRBV5-1 with TRBJ2-1; D unresolved. The CDR3 totals 14 residues. The germline V and J ends were trimmed by 0 bases and 0 bases, with 4 bases remaining between them. The V gene's germline CDR1 is SGHRS and CDR2 YFSETQ. The CDR3 DNA reads as TGCGCCAGCAGCTTGGGCGGCTCCTACAATGAGCAGTTCTTC. Protein sequence: CASSLGGSYNEQFF.

V gene TRBV7-9 combines with J gene TRBJ2-3; D unresolved. The CDR3 has 14 residues. Germline V lookup: CDR1 SEHNR, CDR2 FQNEAQ (reference sequence). Trimming stripped 1 base from V and 5 bases from J, with 10 bases between. The CDR3 coding sequence is TGTGCCAGCAGCTTAGGGGTCCAACAAGATACGCAGTATTTT. Translation: CASSLGVQQDTQYF.

This sequence joins TRBV6-6 and TRBJ1-3; a weak D match, TRBD1 (5 bases). With 2 bases removed from V and 0 bases from J, the gap between germline ends came to 11 bases. The CDR3 consists of 16 residues. Germline CDR1 is MNHNY and CDR2 is SVGAGI (reference sequence). In DNA form, the CDR3 reads TGTGCCAGCAGTTACCCTCAGGGTAGCTCTGGAAACACCATATATTTT. Protein product: CASSYPQGSSGNTIYF.

V is TRBV6-6 and J is TRBJ2-1, with a weak D call TRBD2 (6 bases). CDR1 and CDR2 (germline): MNHNY, SVGAGI (reference sequence). The CDR3 loop spans 16 amino acids. V was pared by 1 base and J by 0 bases, with 10 bases between. In DNA, the CDR3 is TGTGCCAGCAGTTACTTTAGACTAGGCTCCTACAATGAGCAGTTCTTC. It codes for CASSYFRLGSYNEQFF.

This clone turned up a few times. Other DNA sequences in this sample translate to the same CDR3. The chain recombines TRBV27 with TRBJ1-1; TRBD1 matches at 7 bases. The V gene end was trimmed by 5 bases and the J gene end by 2 bases; junction bases not matched to a gene: 5. CDR1 and CDR2 (germline): MNHEY, SMNVEV (reference sequence). This CDR3 spans 14 amino acids. CDR3 protein: CASSLGQTNTEAFF. DNA for the CDR3: TGTGCCAGCAGTCTGGGACAGACAAACACTGAAGCTTTCTTT.

The V and J genes are TRBV4-2 and TRBJ2-6; D unclear. The V and J ends lost 1 base and 1 base respectively, with 11 bases between them. This CDR3 is 17 amino acids long. Germline CDR1 and CDR2: LGHNA and YNFKEQ. The CDR3 DNA is TGTGCCAGCAGCCAAGGTACCATACTTTCTGGGGCCAACGTCCTGACTTTC. It translates to CASSQGTILSGANVLTF.

The rearrangement uses TRBV10-2 and TRBJ2-7; perhaps TRBD1 as D (6 bases). The CDR3 extends over 14 amino acids. The V gene's germline CDR1 is WSHSY and CDR2 SAAADI. Trimming took 2 bases from V and 8 from J, leaving 16 bases between them. DNA of the CDR3: TGCGCCAGCAGTGAGACAGGGTCCTATGCAAAGCAGTACTTC. Amino acids: CASSETGSYAKQYF.

V gene TRBV4-2 combines with J gene TRBJ2-7; 10 positions agree with TRBD2. Losses at the gene ends were 0 bases for V and 0 bases for J; bases not matched to a gene: 14. CDR1 is LGHNA, CDR2 YNFKEQ, per germline. This CDR3 spans 20 amino acids. The CDR3 reads CASSQDIPKAGGLISYEQYF. The DNA for the CDR3 is TGTGCCAGCAGCCAAGATATCCCCAAAGCGGGAGGGCTGATCTCCTACGAGCAGTACTTC.

The gene calls are TRBV14 and TRBJ2-1; D call uncertain. V was trimmed by 0 bases and J by 4 bases, leaving 4 bases between them. The germline gives CDR1 SGHDN, CDR2 FVKESK. The CDR3 is made up of 13 amino acids. The CDR3 nucleotides are TGTGCCAGCAGCCAAGAGACTTACAATGAGCAGTTCTTC. This gives the protein CASSQETYNEQFF.

V is TRBV4-1 and J is TRBJ2-1; D is ambiguous. V lost 2 bases to trimming and J lost 1 base, with 12 bases between them. In germline, CDR1 is MGHRA, CDR2 YSYEKL. The CDR3 is made up of 16 amino acids. CDR3 nucleotide sequence: TGCGCCAGCAGCCAACCCAGGCTTAGATCCTACAATGAGCAGTTCTTC. Protein: CASSQPRLRSYNEQFF.

This clone was seen more than once but under ten times. This chain joins TRBV18 and TRBJ2-7; D is tentatively TRBD1 or TRBD2 (6 bases each). CDR3 size: 15 residues. Germline assignment: CDR1 KGHSH and CDR2 LQKENI. Trimming pared 4 bases from V and 7 bases from J, leaving 20 bases between. CDR3 nucleotides: TGTGCCAGCTCACTACAGGGTCAGGGGACTGGGGAGCAGTACTTC. This encodes CASSLQGQGTGEQYF.

This clone was counted only a few times. The chain combines TRBV18 with TRBJ1-2; D remains unclear. CDR1 and CDR2 (germline): KGHSH, LQKENI. The CDR3 is made up of 13 amino acids. The V end was cut by 6 bases, the J end by 5 bases, with 13 bases between. This CDR3 reads CASSRAEEYGYTF. CDR3 nucleotide sequence: TGTGCCAGCTCCCGGGCCGAGGAGTATGGCTACACCTTC.

The chain uses TRBV7-2 and TRBJ2-7; 7 bases agree with TRBD1. CDR1 is SGHTA and CDR2 is FQGNSA in the germline V gene. Germline trimming cut 3 bases from V and 5 bases from J; bases unmatched to any gene: 10. This CDR3 comprises 15 residues. The CDR3: CASSFRQGRTDEQYF. The DNA of the CDR3 is TGTGCCAGCAGCTTCCGACAGGGCAGGACGGACGAGCAGTACTTC.

The chain employs TRBV19 and TRBJ2-6; 9 bases align to TRBD2. CDR3 length: 18 amino acids. Germline CDR1 LNHDA, CDR2 SQIVND (reference sequence). V was clipped by 8 bases and J by 0 bases; unmatched bases: 11. CDR3 in amino acids: CASAPWAGGRSGANVLTF. The CDR3, as DNA: TGTGCCAGTGCACCGTGGGCGGGGGGGCGCTCTGGGGCCAACGTCCTGACTTTC.

J is TRBJ1-2 and V is TRBV6-1, with 10 bases lining up with TRBD1. Trimming cost V 4 bases and J 4 bases; bases outside gene matches: 0. Germline V lookup: CDR1 MNHNS, CDR2 SASEGT. This CDR3 is 13 amino acids long. The CDR3 DNA follows: TGTGCCAGCAGTGGGACAGGGGGCTATGGCTACACCTTC. Its translation is CASSGTGGYGYTF.

V is TRBV7-6 and J is TRBJ2-3; 9 bases fit TRBD2. The CDR3 totals 16 residues. V shed 1 base, J shed 2 bases, and the junction held 4 bases outside the gene matches. Germline V gene lookup returns CDR1 SGHVS and CDR2 FNYEAQ. DNA for the CDR3: TGTGCCAGCAGCTTAGTTGCGGGAGGGATCACAGATACGCAGTATTTT. Protein sequence: CASSLVAGGITDTQYF. The variable domain in full, completed from reference TRBV7-6 and TRBJ2-3, reads GAGVSQSPRYKVTKRGQDVALRCDPISGHVSLYWYRQALGQGPEFLTYFNYEAQQDKSGLPNDRFSAERPEGSISTLTIQRTEQRDSAMYRCASSLVAGGITDTQYFGPGTRLTVL.

V usage is TRBV5-1 and J usage is TRBJ2-5; possible D gene TRBD1, 6 bases. Germline CDR1 and CDR2: SGHRS and YFSETQ. This CDR3 spans 14 amino acids. Trimming pared 4 bases from V and 5 bases from J, leaving 15 bases between. The CDR3 region has the DNA TGCGCCAGCAGCAAAACAACAGGGAGTGAGACCCAGTACTTC. Translation: CASSKTTGSETQYF.

The chain links TRBV9 to TRBJ1-1, with D hard to call. Germline V gene data show CDR1 as SGDLS and CDR2 as YYNGEE. CDR3 size: 17 residues. The ends were cut back, 0 bases at V and 1 base at J, with 16 bases in the middle. CDR3 protein: CASSVAPGMTGNTEAFF. DNA of the CDR3: TGTGCCAGCAGCGTAGCCCCCGGAATGACGGGGAACACTGAAGCTTTCTTT.

The chain combines TRBV29-1 with TRBJ2-2; TRBD1 agrees at 10 bases. CDR1 and CDR2 from the germline V gene are SQVTM and ANQGSEA. V lost 6 bases to trimming and J lost 5 bases; unmatched junction nucleotides: 6. The CDR3 consists of 14 residues. In DNA form, the CDR3 reads TGCAGCGTCCCGGGACAGGGGACTACCGGGGAGCTGTTTTTT. Translating gives CSVPGQGTTGELFF.